This TCR beta chain appears in the sequencing data of a study of human T cells and chemical hapten exposure. There are 17 residues in the CDR3. V was clipped by 3 bases and J by 8 bases; unmatched bases: 8. TCRdb fed the RACE reads into MiXCR, producing one record per CDR3 protein. The profile shows 280,000 or so distinct CDR3 sequences, just under 8% of them singletons. This clonotype appeared a few times. The time point: pre-sensitization, week 0. Treatment of the sample: therapeutic diphenylcyclopropenone sensitization with weekly scalp DPC. Sequencing used whole blood, obtained in connection with sensitization to the hapten diphenylcyclopropenone (DPC). The chain is built from TRBV12-3 or TRBV12-4 and TRBJ2-1; TRBD2 agrees at 15 bases. The TCR was taken from a man in his late teens or twenties with alopecia areata. Some clones in this sample may be carry-over from other donors' samples. DNA for the CDR3: TGTGCCAGCAGTTTCCGGACTAGCGGGGGGGCAGTGGATGAGCAGTTCTTC. The encoded protein is CASSFRTSGGAVDEQFF.